The 10 T cell receptor beta chains presented below share a single source sample, sequenced in a study of blood T cell repertoires in COVID-19. TCRdb's table, derived via immunoSEQ multiplex PCR, lists solely in-frame clones and lacks some. The data show 390,000 or so clones, nearly 90% seen once. Sequencing was done on a sample of peripheral blood. Receptor source: a man younger than 30 with active or convalescent COVID-19.

The J gene is TRBJ1-6, the V gene TRBV4-1; D remains ambiguous. Germline CDR1 is MGHRA and CDR2 is YSYEKL. The CDR3 is 12 amino acids. The V gene lost 4 bases and the J gene lost 7 bases, with 5 bases spanning the gap. In DNA form, the CDR3 reads TGCGCCAGCAGCCGCGGAAATTCACCCCTCCACTTT. It is translated as CASSRGNSPLHF.

V usage is TRBV3-1 (or the pseudogene TRBV3-2) and J usage is TRBJ2-7; 8 bases fit TRBD2. The CDR3 loop spans 17 amino acids. Trimming cost V 3 bases and J 3 bases; bases outside gene matches: 13. Germline lookup yields CDR1 LGHDT and CDR2 YNNKEL (reference sequence). CDR3 DNA: TGTGCCAGCAGCCACCTAGCGGGCTTGGGCTGGTTCTACGAGCAGTACTTC. This translates into CASSHLAGLGWFYEQYF.

CDR3 region: CASRSTGEQFF. CDR3 bases: TGTGCCAGCAGGTCGACAGGTGAGCAGTTCTTC. The chain has TRBV7-3 and TRBJ2-1; perhaps TRBD1 as D (6 bases). This CDR3 is 11 amino acids long. The V and J ends lost 6 bases and 9 bases respectively, with 9 bases between them. CDR1 SGHTA and CDR2 FQGTGA come from the germline V gene. Full variable domain (missing parts from reference TRBV7-3 and TRBJ2-1): GAGVSQTPSNKVTEKGKYVELRCDPISGHTALYWYRQSLGQGPEFLIYFQGTGAADDSGLPNDRFFAVRPEGSVSTLKIQRTERGDSAVYLCASRSTGEQFFGPGTRLTVL.

The genes are TRBV29-1 and TRBJ1-2; D uncertain. The germline CDR1 and CDR2 sequences are SQVTM and ANQGSEA. With 0 bases removed from V and 9 bases from J, the gap between germline ends came to 14 bases. The CDR3 consists of 13 residues. CDR3 residues: CSVEEGRLNRYTF. The CDR3 nucleotides read TGCAGCGTTGAAGAGGGCAGGCTCAATCGCTACACCTTC. Variable domain in full (rest from reference TRBV29-1 and TRBJ1-2): SAVISQKPSRDICQRGTSLTIQCQVDSQVTMMFWYRQQPGQSLTLIATANQGSEATYESGFVIDKFPISRPNLTFSTLTVSNMSPEDSSIYLCSVEEGRLNRYTFGSGTRLTVV.

The genes are TRBV7-2 and TRBJ1-1; D may be TRBD1 (6 bases). Trimming cost V 5 bases and J 6 bases, with 16 bases left between them. This CDR3 comprises 14 residues. Germline V CDR1 and CDR2: SGHTA, FQGNSA. The CDR3 spells CASSPTQGVAEAFF. In DNA form, the CDR3 reads TGTGCCAGCAGCCCCACACAGGGAGTCGCTGAAGCTTTCTTT.

This clone has a single count. The chain joins TRBV7-8 to TRBJ1-6; 7 bases fit TRBD1. The V segment lost 1 base and the J segment 7 bases; nucleotides outside the gene matches: 1. CDR3 length: 14 residues. In germline, CDR1 is SGHVS, CDR2 FQNEAQ. The CDR3 is CASSLEGANSPLHF. The CDR3 DNA sequence: TGTGCCAGCAGCTTAGAGGGGGCGAATTCACCCCTCCACTTT.

V gene TRBV5-1 combines with J gene TRBJ2-3; D is unresolved. The V and J ends lost 0 bases and 6 bases respectively, with 8 bases between them. The germline V gene encodes CDR1 SGHRS and CDR2 YFSETQ. This CDR3 has 13 amino acids. The CDR3 region is CASSLGSRDTQYF. CDR3 sequence (DNA): TGCGCCAGCAGCTTGGGATCCAGGGATACGCAGTATTTT.

This clone was found a few times. This rearrangement joins TRBV18 to TRBJ2-3, with 8 bases that match TRBD2. CDR1 and CDR2 from the germline V gene are KGHSH and LQKENI. The CDR3 loop spans 13 amino acids. V lost 2 bases, J lost 5 bases, and 0 bases stayed unmatched. This CDR3 is CASSPSGRDTQYF. CDR3 DNA: TGTGCCAGCTCACCAAGCGGGAGAGATACGCAGTATTTT.

The chain carries TRBV7-3 and TRBJ2-7; 8 bases match TRBD1. Germline assignment: CDR1 SGHTA and CDR2 FQGTGA. The V segment lost 1 base and the J segment 3 bases; nucleotides outside the gene matches: 2. The CDR3 consists of 14 residues. The chain's CDR3 is CASSLSGQGYEQYF. DNA for the CDR3: TGTGCCAGCAGCTTAAGCGGACAGGGCTACGAGCAGTACTTC.

The gene calls are TRBV15 and TRBJ1-2; 7 bases agree with TRBD1. Trimming cost V 0 bases and J 1 base; bases outside gene matches: 5. The CDR3 has 16 residues. Germline CDR1 LNHNV, CDR2 YYDKDF (reference sequence). The CDR3: CATSREGTALNYGYTF. In nucleotides, the CDR3 is TGTGCCACCAGCAGAGAGGGGACAGCACTTAACTATGGCTACACCTTC.